The sequence of this TCR beta chain was determined in a study of T cells after yellow fever vaccination. From the 5' RACE reads, TCRdb called clonotypes with MiXCR, one entry per CDR3 protein. The table shows 500,000 to 650,000 distinct CDR3 sequences, with approximately 13% occurring only once. The sequence derives from a man younger than 40 who received the YFV17D yellow fever vaccine. Sequences were derived from PBMCs, sampled on the day of the yellow fever booster vaccination.

The CDR3 loop reads CAMQSTGRGVTGYEQYF. As DNA, the CDR3 is TGCGCCATGCAGTCAACTGGGCGGGGGGTAACGGGCTACGAGCAGTACTTC. This chain joins TRBV23-1 and TRBJ2-7, with 8 bases lining up with TRBD2. TRBV23-1 is classed as an ORF, of uncertain function. The J segment lost 3 bases and the V segment lost 10 bases, leaving 20 bases of the junction unmatched. This CDR3 region has 17 residues.